These 30 T cell receptor beta chains came from one sample sequenced in a study of blood T cell repertoires in COVID-19. Assay used: immunoSEQ multiplex PCR; TCRdb lists only in-frame clones, some missing. The sample lists 220,000 or so clones, roughly 84% occurring once. The sequenced sample consisted of peripheral blood. These receptors originate from a man between 50 and 59 years old who had recovered from COVID-19.

J is TRBJ2-7 and V is TRBV18, with D tentatively TRBD1 (6 bases). CDR1 and CDR2 from the germline V gene are KGHSH and LQKENI. Trimming took 6 bases from V and 5 from J, leaving 23 bases between them. The CDR3 runs to 16 residues. The DNA for the CDR3 is TGTGCCAGCTCGACCCCAGGGGTCCCTTTCGTCAACGAGCAGTACTTC. Translated, it gives CASSTPGVPFVNEQYF.

This chain connects TRBV3-1 (or the pseudogene TRBV3-2) to TRBJ2-3; 8 bases align to TRBD2. J was trimmed by 4 bases and V by 4 bases; bases with no gene match: 7. Per germline, CDR1 LGHDT and CDR2 YNNKEL (reference sequence). This CDR3 region has 15 residues. The CDR3 region is CASSPGFGGADTQYF. CDR3 coding DNA: TGTGCCAGCAGCCCCGGTTTCGGGGGGGCAGATACGCAGTATTTT.

The V call is TRBV28, the J call TRBJ2-1; possible D gene TRBD2, 6 bases. CDR1 and CDR2 from the germline V gene are MDHEN and SYDVKM. With 8 bases removed from V and 3 bases from J, the gap between germline ends came to 17 bases. This CDR3 spans 15 amino acids. The CDR3: CASQLATENYNEQFF. In DNA, the CDR3 is TGTGCCAGCCAACTAGCAACGGAGAACTACAATGAGCAGTTCTTC.

This sequence joins TRBV21-1 and TRBJ2-1; the D call TRBD2 from the table was never checked on the DNA. TRBV21-1 is described as a pseudogene. This CDR3 region has 15 residues. CDR3 loop: CASSKLAGENNEQFF. The CDR3 DNA is TGTGCCAGCAGCAAACTAGCGGGAGAAAACAATGAGCAGTTCTTC.

The rearrangement links TRBV5-5 to TRBJ1-2; TRBD1 matches 7 bases. Germline V gene data show CDR1 as SGHKS and CDR2 as YYEKEE (reference sequence). The CDR3 is 15 residues long. V trimming: 0 bases; J trimming: 4 bases; junction bases outside the gene matches: 6. CDR3 sequence: CASSLEGGASYGYTF. The CDR3 DNA sequence: TGTGCCAGCAGCTTGGAAGGGGGCGCGAGCTATGGCTACACCTTC. Looking up the rest from reference TRBV5-5 and TRBJ1-2 gives the full variable domain: DAGVTQSPTHLIKTRGQQVTLRCSPISGHKSVSWYQQVLGQGPQFIFQYYEKEERGRGNFPDRFSARQFPNYSSELNVNALLLGDSALYLCASSLEGGASYGYTFGSGTRLTVV.

This chain joins TRBV2 and TRBJ1-1, with 9 bases lining up with TRBD1. V dropped 6 bases and J dropped 6; count of bases not matched to a gene: 8. The germline V gene has CDR1 SNHLY and CDR2 FYNNEI. This CDR3 is 14 amino acids long. CDR3 residues: CASRPGQGRPEAFF. Here the CDR3 DNA reads TGTGCCAGCAGGCCGGGACAGGGTAGGCCTGAAGCTTTCTTT.

The V call is TRBV18, the J call TRBJ2-7; weak D call: TRBD1 (5 bases). The CDR3 is 16 residues long. Germline CDR1 reads KGHSH; CDR2 reads LQKENI. V was pared by 0 bases and J by 6 bases, with 18 bases between. CDR3 amino acids: CASSPPGGRAFGEQYF. The CDR3, as DNA: TGTGCCAGCTCACCACCGGGTGGCAGGGCCTTCGGCGAGCAGTACTTC.

This chain connects TRBV6-5 to TRBJ2-1; 8 bases align to TRBD1. CDR1 and CDR2 from the germline V gene are MNHEY and SVGAGI. The V and J ends lost 6 bases and 4 bases, in that order; junction bases with no gene match: 8. CDR3 length equals 15 residues. The CDR3 DNA reads TGTGCCAGCAGCGGGACAGGTGGTATTTACAATGAGCAGTTCTTC. This gives the protein CASSGTGGIYNEQFF.

J is TRBJ2-5 and V is TRBV4-1; a possible D gene is TRBD2 (5 bases). The CDR3 totals 13 residues. With 2 bases removed from V and 5 bases from J, the gap between germline ends came to 9 bases. The germline gives CDR1 MGHRA, CDR2 YSYEKL. The CDR3 here is CASSQPGVETQYF. The CDR3 DNA reads as TGCGCCAGCAGCCAACCCGGGGTTGAGACCCAGTACTTC.

The chain uses TRBV28 and TRBJ2-1, with D possibly matching TRBD1 (7 bases). Germline CDR1 MDHEN, CDR2 SYDVKM. The CDR3 contains 15 residues. Trimming stripped 3 bases from V and 7 bases from J, with 16 bases between. The CDR3 reads CASSLWGAGGNEQFF. The CDR3 DNA reads TGTGCCAGCAGTTTGTGGGGGGCAGGGGGGAATGAGCAGTTCTTC.

The V and J genes are TRBV14 and TRBJ1-1; TRBD1 aligns across 7 bases. CDR1 is SGHDN, CDR2 FVKESK, per germline. V dropped 4 bases and J dropped 0; count of bases not matched to a gene: 2. The CDR3 runs 14 residues. The CDR3 region has the DNA TGTGCCAGCAGCCCCAGGGGGTTGAACACTGAAGCTTTCTTT. Protein: CASSPRGLNTEAFF.

This sequence joins TRBV13 and TRBJ2-1; tentative D call: TRBD1 (5 bases). Trimming left V 7 bases short and J 3 bases short, with 10 bases between. Germline V gene data show CDR1 as PRHDT and CDR2 as FYEKMQ (reference sequence). The CDR3 consists of 13 residues. The CDR3 DNA reads as TGTGCCAGCAATAGGGGTATCTACAATGAGCAGTTCTTC. Translating gives CASNRGIYNEQFF.

The V and J genes are TRBV3-1 (or the pseudogene TRBV3-2) and TRBJ2-5; a possible D gene is TRBD1 (5 bases). CDR3 size: 16 residues. V lost 0 bases and J lost 1, with 12 bases in between. CDR1 and CDR2 from the germline V gene are LGHDT and YNNKEL (reference sequence). The CDR3 loop is CASSQDPRARQETQYF. Here the CDR3 DNA reads TGTGCCAGCAGCCAAGATCCCAGGGCCCGCCAAGAGACCCAGTACTTC.

This clone was seen a single time. The rearrangement links TRBV5-1 to TRBJ2-5; D may be TRBD1 (5 bases). The CDR3 sequence is 13 residues long. V was clipped by 2 bases and J by 3 bases, with 8 bases between them. Germline CDR1 SGHRS, CDR2 YFSETQ. The CDR3: CASSFGAEETQYF. The CDR3 nucleotides are TGCGCCAGCAGCTTTGGGGCGGAAGAGACCCAGTACTTC. The variable domain in full, completed from reference TRBV5-1 and TRBJ2-5, reads KAGVTQTPRYLIKTRGQQVTLSCSPISGHRSVSWYQQTPGQGLQFLFEYFSETQRNKGNFPGRFSGRQFSNSRSEMNVSTLELGDSALYLCASSFGAEETQYFGPGTRLLVL.

The chain combines TRBV27 with TRBJ2-2; D uncertain. The CDR3 is made up of 16 amino acids. CDR1 and CDR2 from the germline V gene are MNHEY and SMNVEV (reference sequence). V lost 0 bases and J lost 8, with 16 bases in between. The CDR3 here is CASSLSTVLPTGELFF. The CDR3 region has the DNA TGTGCCAGCAGTTTATCCACAGTGTTGCCAACTGGGGAGCTGTTTTTT.

The rearrangement uses TRBV28 and TRBJ1-4; 8 bases align to TRBD1. J lost 6 bases, V lost 5 bases, and 11 bases had no gene match. CDR1 and CDR2 from the germline V gene are MDHEN and SYDVKM. This CDR3 is 16 amino acids long. The CDR3 spells CASSPRGTGRYEKLFF. The CDR3 nucleotides are TGTGCCAGCAGTCCGCGCGGGACAGGTCGTTATGAAAAACTGTTTTTT.

The chain combines TRBV10-2 with TRBJ2-5; 7 bases align to TRBD1. Germline-derived CDR1 and CDR2 are WSHSY and SAAADI. V lost 5 bases to trimming and J lost 5 bases; unmatched junction nucleotides: 8. This CDR3 comprises 14 residues. CDR3 residues: CASSLRGNRETQYF. DNA for the CDR3: TGCGCCAGCAGTCTCAGGGGGAATAGGGAGACCCAGTACTTC.

This chain uses TRBV2 with TRBJ1-1; possible D gene TRBD1, 6 bases. V was clipped by 8 bases and J by 0 bases, with 13 bases between them. The CDR3 is made up of 14 amino acids. Germline V CDR1 and CDR2: SNHLY, FYNNEI. The CDR3: CASPRGGLNTEAFF. Here the CDR3 DNA reads TGTGCCAGCCCGAGGGGGGGGTTGAACACTGAAGCTTTCTTT.

The rearrangement links TRBV4-2 to TRBJ1-2, with D perhaps matching TRBD1 (5 bases). The CDR3 is 15 residues long. Germline CDR1 reads LGHNA; CDR2 reads YNFKEQ. Deletions cut 0 bases from V and 4 bases from J, with 12 bases between. Here the CDR3 DNA reads TGTGCCAGCAGCCAAGATAGGGGACTCGGCTATGGCTACACCTTC. This translates into CASSQDRGLGYGYTF.

The gene calls are TRBV5-6 and TRBJ2-3, with D hard to call. The CDR3 sequence is 15 residues long. V was trimmed by 1 base and J by 1 base, leaving 10 bases between them. Germline CDR1 SGHDT, CDR2 YYEEEE. Here the CDR3 reads CASSLRVLGTDTQYF. Here the CDR3 DNA reads TGTGCCAGCAGCTTGCGAGTTTTGGGCACAGATACGCAGTATTTT.

J is TRBJ1-1 and V is TRBV5-1; TRBD1 matches at 11 bases. Germline V CDR1 and CDR2: SGHRS, YFSETQ. The CDR3 extends over 15 amino acids. The J segment lost 5 bases and the V segment lost 2 bases, leaving 5 bases of the junction unmatched. CDR3 region: CASSFSGTGGTEAFF. The CDR3, as DNA: TGCGCCAGCAGCTTCTCCGGGACAGGGGGTACTGAAGCTTTCTTT.

This clone showed up just once. The chain has TRBV19 and TRBJ1-2; no firm D call. Looked up from germline, CDR1 is LNHDA and CDR2 is SQIVND (reference sequence). This CDR3 comprises 15 residues. Trimming cost V 3 bases and J 0 bases, with 11 bases left between them. Written as DNA, the CDR3 is TGTGCCAGTAGTATTAGCGGCTTAGCTAACTATGGCTACACCTTC. Translating it yields CASSISGLANYGYTF.

This rearrangement joins TRBV5-6 to TRBJ1-4, with a possible D match to TRBD1 (6 bases). The CDR3 loop spans 15 amino acids. V was cut by 0 bases and J by 8 bases, with 14 bases left in between. Germline CDR1 is SGHDT and CDR2 is YYEEEE. CDR3 amino acids: CASSLVGGQREKLFF. CDR3 DNA: TGTGCCAGCAGCTTGGTCGGGGGGCAAAGGGAAAAACTGTTTTTT.

The chain employs TRBV28 and TRBJ2-3; 7 nucleotides line up with TRBD1. CDR1 and CDR2 (germline): MDHEN, SYDVKM. V trimming: 8 bases; J trimming: 3 bases; junction bases outside the gene matches: 5. The CDR3 length is 13 residues. In DNA, the CDR3 is TGTGCCAGCGGAATACAGGGGACAGATACGCAGTATTTT. Amino acid sequence: CASGIQGTDTQYF.

J is TRBJ1-6 and V is TRBV6-5; 8 bases map to TRBD1. V was pared by 5 bases and J by 2 bases, with 2 bases of the junction left unmatched. Germline loops: CDR1 MNHEY, CDR2 SVGAGI. The CDR3 consists of 15 residues. CDR3 coding DNA: TGTGCCAGCAGTCTACAGGGGGCCTATAATTCACCCCTCCACTTT. Residues: CASSLQGAYNSPLHF.

The V call is TRBV19, the J call TRBJ2-7; 9 nucleotides match TRBD2. Trimming cost V 0 bases and J 3 bases; bases outside gene matches: 3. This CDR3 region has 15 residues. From germline, CDR1 is LNHDA and CDR2 SQIVND (reference sequence). CDR3 nucleotides: TGTGCCAGTAGTATAGATAGCGGGGGTCTCTACGAGCAGTACTTC. Residues: CASSIDSGGLYEQYF. The whole variable domain, remainder taken from reference TRBV19 and TRBJ2-7, is DGGITQSPKYLFRKEGQNVTLSCEQNLNHDAMYWYRQDPGQGLRLIYYSQIVNDFQKGDIAEGYSVSREKKESFPLTVTSAQKNPTAFYLCASSIDSGGLYEQYFGPGTRLTVT.

The genes are TRBV21-1 and TRBJ2-1; TRBD1, as called in the table, went unchecked against the DNA. TRBV21-1 is termed a pseudogene. The CDR3 is made up of 18 amino acids. The CDR3 here is CASSPGRGQRRENNEQFF. CDR3 sequence (DNA): TGTGCCAGCAGCCCTGGAAGGGGACAGCGTAGGGAAAACAATGAGCAGTTCTTC.

This clone was detected a few times. The J gene is TRBJ2-3, the V gene TRBV28; D is perhaps TRBD1 (7 bases). Germline loops: CDR1 MDHEN, CDR2 SYDVKM. The V end lost 6 bases, the J end lost 1 base, and 17 bases lay between the germline ends. CDR3 length: 16 amino acids. The CDR3 spells CASSPYGGGGTDTQYF. DNA for the CDR3: TGTGCCAGCAGCCCGTACGGAGGGGGCGGCACAGATACGCAGTATTTT.

This clone appeared a single time. The rearrangement uses TRBV28 and TRBJ2-5; 8 bases match TRBD1. The CDR3 spans 15 residues. With 5 bases clipped from V and 5 bases from J, the junction kept 10 bases outside the gene matches. Germline V gives CDR1 MDHEN, CDR2 SYDVKM. DNA for the CDR3: TGTGCCAGCAGTATAATGGGCAGGGGGCGGGAGACCCAGTACTTC. The encoded protein is CASSIMGRGRETQYF. Looking up the rest from reference TRBV28 and TRBJ2-5 gives the full variable domain: DVKVTQSSRYLVKRTGEKVFLECVQDMDHENMFWYRQDPGLGLRLIYFSYDVKMKEKGDIPEGYSVSREKKERFSLILESASTNQTSMYLCASSIMGRGRETQYFGPGTRLLVL.

V gene TRBV9 combines with J gene TRBJ2-5; TRBD1 matches 11 bases. Per the germline V gene, CDR1 is SGDLS and CDR2 is YYNGEE. This CDR3 is 14 amino acids long. J was trimmed by 3 bases and V by 7 bases; bases with no gene match: 5. CDR3 sequence: CASGRTGGKETQYF. As DNA, the CDR3 is TGTGCCAGCGGACGGACAGGGGGCAAAGAGACCCAGTACTTC. Supplemented by reference TRBV9 and TRBJ2-5, the full variable domain reads DSGVTQTPKHLITATGQRVTLRCSPRSGDLSVYWYQQSLDQGLQFLIQYYNGEERAKGNILERFSAQQFPDLHSELNLSSLELGDSALYFCASGRTGGKETQYFGPGTRLLVL.